Listed here are 27 T cell receptor beta chains from one sample, sequenced in a study of cytomegalovirus exposure and HLA in healthy donors. The PCR made use of 60 Vbeta and 13 Jbeta primers. Profiled with immunoSEQ multiplex PCR; TCRdb holds only in-frame clones, not every one. The top ten clones hold 2.5% to 3.5% of a sample with over 150,000 clones, 70% to 75% of them seen once. The material sequenced was PBMCs. Source of these receptors: a male donor in good health and CMV-seronegative.

V usage is TRBV25-1 and J usage is TRBJ1-1, with unresolved D. V lost 0 bases, J lost 1 base, and 3 bases lay in between. This CDR3 spans 13 amino acids. Germline V gene sequence: CDR1 MGHDK, CDR2 SYGVNS. The CDR3 loop reads CASSEYRNTEAFF. CDR3 coding DNA: TGTGCCAGCAGTGAATACAGGAACACTGAAGCTTTCTTT. Full variable domain (rest looked up from reference TRBV25-1 and TRBJ1-1): EADIYQTPRYLVIGTGKKITLECSQTMGHDKMYWYQQDPGMELHLIHYSYGVNSTEKGDLSSESTVSRIRTEHFPLTLESARPSHTSQYLCASSEYRNTEAFFGQGTRLTVV.

The chain uses TRBV15 and TRBJ2-7; D gene uncertain. Germline loops: CDR1 LNHNV, CDR2 YYDKDF (reference sequence). CDR3 size: 15 residues. The V and J ends lost 5 bases and 2 bases respectively, with 16 bases between them. CDR3 loop: CATSSSLGGPYEQYF. The CDR3 region has the DNA TGTGCCACCAGCTCGTCCCTTGGTGGGCCCTACGAGCAGTACTTC.

As regards this clone: Other DNA sequences in this sample translate to the same CDR3. The chain links TRBV6-5 to TRBJ2-7; perhaps TRBD1 as D (6 bases). The CDR3 extends over 13 amino acids. With 2 bases removed from V and 2 bases from J, the gap between germline ends came to 7 bases. Germline CDR1 and CDR2: MNHEY and SVGAGI. The DNA of the CDR3 is TGTGCCAGCAGTTACAGGGACACCTACGAGCAGTACTTC. Protein sequence: CASSYRDTYEQYF.

V usage is TRBV10-2 and J usage is TRBJ2-1; D is ambiguous. This CDR3 has 11 amino acids. Germline V gives CDR1 WSHSY, CDR2 SAAADI. The DNA for the CDR3 is TGCGCGACTGCGATTTACAATGAGCAGTTCTTC. It encodes CATAIYNEQFF.

This clone was recorded once. The J gene is TRBJ2-6, the V gene TRBV9; no firm D call. Germline V CDR1 and CDR2: SGDLS, YYNGEE. Trimming left V 0 bases short and J 3 bases short, with 7 bases between. The CDR3 has 15 amino acids. CDR3 amino acids: CASSVDLLGANVLTF. CDR3 nucleotides: TGTGCCAGCAGCGTAGACTTACTTGGGGCCAACGTCCTGACTTTC. The full variable domain, completed using reference TRBV9 and TRBJ2-6, is DSGVTQTPKHLITATGQRVTLRCSPRSGDLSVYWYQQSLDQGLQFLIQYYNGEERAKGNILERFSAQQFPDLHSELNLSSLELGDSALYFCASSVDLLGANVLTFGAGSRLTVL.

This clone occurred a few times. V is TRBV27 and J is TRBJ2-1; maybe TRBD1 (5 bases). Per the germline V gene, CDR1 is MNHEY and CDR2 is SMNVEV (reference sequence). The CDR3 is 14 amino acids. With 10 bases removed from V and 0 bases from J, the gap between germline ends came to 13 bases. The CDR3 coding sequence is TGTGCCACCTTCTCCCAGGGCTCCTACAATGAGCAGTTCTTC. Amino acid sequence: CATFSQGSYNEQFF.

The chain has TRBV5-4 and TRBJ2-1; D gene ambiguous. CDR1 SGHNT and CDR2 YYREEE come from the germline V gene (reference sequence). The CDR3 contains 11 residues. V lost 4 bases, J lost 7 bases, and 6 bases lay in between. CDR3 coding DNA: TGTGCCAGCAGCCTACAGAATGAGCAGTTCTTC. Its translation: CASSLQNEQFF.

This chain links TRBV5-6 with TRBJ1-2; 7 positions agree with TRBD1. Trimming removed 4 bases from V and 3 bases from J; junction bases left unmatched: 9. The germline gives CDR1 SGHDT, CDR2 YYEEEE. The CDR3 has 15 residues. The CDR3 is CASSLRDRLYYGYTF. CDR3 DNA sequence: TGTGCCAGCAGCCTAAGGGACAGACTTTACTATGGCTACACCTTC.

The V call is TRBV15, the J call TRBJ2-3; 7 bases fit TRBD1. V lost 5 bases to trimming and J lost 5 bases; unmatched junction nucleotides: 7. This CDR3 is 14 amino acids long. Germline CDR1 and CDR2: LNHNV and YYDKDF (reference sequence). CDR3 DNA: TGTGCCACCAGCTTCTACAGGGGTTTAGATACGCAGTATTTT. Its translation: CATSFYRGLDTQYF.

The V gene is TRBV10-1, the J gene TRBJ2-2; D gene uncertain. Trimming removed 3 bases at V and 7 bases at J, with 12 bases between. In germline, CDR1 is WNHNN, CDR2 SYGVQD (reference sequence). This CDR3 is 14 amino acids long. CDR3 amino acids: CASSDTNRGGELFF. In DNA, the CDR3 is TGCGCCAGCAGTGACACTAACCGCGGCGGGGAGCTGTTTTTT.

The chain uses TRBV5-1 and TRBJ1-3, with unresolved D. Trimming left V 5 bases short and J 4 bases short, with 16 bases between. CDR3 size: 15 residues. CDR1 is SGHRS and CDR2 is YFSETQ in the germline V gene. The CDR3 reads CASRPGIYEGNTIYF. DNA for the CDR3: TGCGCCAGCAGACCCGGGATCTACGAGGGAAACACCATATATTTT. The entire variable domain, with the rest obtained from reference TRBV5-1 and TRBJ1-3, is as follows: KAGVTQTPRYLIKTRGQQVTLSCSPISGHRSVSWYQQTPGQGLQFLFEYFSETQRNKGNFPGRFSGRQFSNSRSEMNVSTLELGDSALYLCASRPGIYEGNTIYFGEGSWLTVV.

The chain couples TRBV6-5 to TRBJ1-1, with TRBD1 identical over 7 bases. Trimming at V came to 10 bases and at J to 1 base, leaving 3 bases not matched to a gene. The CDR3 is 12 residues long. Germline V gene lookup returns CDR1 MNHEY and CDR2 SVGAGI. CDR3 residues: CATRTGNTEAFF. The CDR3 coding sequence is TGTGCCACCAGGACAGGGAACACTGAAGCTTTCTTT.

This clone came up a few times. V usage is TRBV28 and J usage is TRBJ2-7; 10 bases align to TRBD2. CDR1 and CDR2 (germline): MDHEN, SYDVKM. Trimming took 7 bases from V and 6 from J; bases not matched to a gene: 15. CDR3 length: 16 amino acids. The CDR3, as DNA: TGTGCCAGCAAAACGCTTAGCGGGAGGACAACTGCCGAGCAGTACTTC. It is translated as CASKTLSGRTTAEQYF.

V and J are TRBV7-6 and TRBJ2-7, with a weak D call TRBD2 (5 bases). This CDR3 contains 13 residues. CDR1 SGHVS and CDR2 FNYEAQ come from the germline V gene. V was trimmed by 4 bases and J by 4 bases, leaving 11 bases between them. CDR3 in amino acids: CASSSNRDYEQYF. In nucleotides, the CDR3 is TGTGCCAGCAGCTCCAACCGGGATTACGAGCAGTACTTC.

V usage is TRBV11-2 and J usage is TRBJ2-1, with 10 bases that match TRBD2. Trimming cost V 0 bases and J 14 bases; bases outside gene matches: 7. Germline loops: CDR1 SGHAT, CDR2 FQNNGV. The CDR3 totals 14 residues. CDR3 sequence reads: CASSLERAGGPEFF. The CDR3 region has the DNA TGTGCCAGCAGCTTAGAACGAGCGGGGGGGCCTGAGTTCTTC.

This sequence joins TRBV19 and TRBJ1-4, with D hard to call. The CDR3 extends over 14 amino acids. CDR1 LNHDA and CDR2 SQIVND come from the germline V gene (reference sequence). V was shortened by 7 bases and J by 3 bases, with 12 bases between the two germline ends. The CDR3 DNA sequence: TGTGCCAGTAATGTTGGAGGGCCTAATGAAAAACTGTTTTTT. Translated: CASNVGGPNEKLFF.

The chain carries TRBV30 and TRBJ1-6; D might be TRBD1 (5 bases). The length of the CDR3 is 12 residues. V shed 5 bases and J shed 9 bases, with 11 bases lying between them. Looked up from germline, CDR1 is GTSNPN and CDR2 is SVGIG (reference sequence). The CDR3 sequence is CAWGRGGSPLHF. The CDR3 bases are TGTGCCTGGGGGCGGGGGGGTTCACCCCTCCACTTT. Filled out from reference TRBV30 and TRBJ1-6, the complete variable domain reads SQTIHQWPATLVQPVGSPLSLECTVEGTSNPNLYWYRQAAGRGLQLLFYSVGIGQISSEVPQNLSASRPQDRQFILSSKKLLLSDSGFYLCAWGRGGSPLHFGNGTRLTVT.

This clone was counted once. This chain uses TRBV28 with TRBJ1-3; TRBD1 is a possible D gene (5 bases). The V gene's germline CDR1 is MDHEN and CDR2 SYDVKM. V dropped 1 base and J dropped 2 bases, with 15 bases sitting between them. The CDR3 extends over 17 amino acids. The CDR3 nucleotides read TGTGCCAGCAGTTTATTAGCGGGGCGCTTAGCTGGAAACACCATATATTTT. Encoded protein: CASSLLAGRLAGNTIYF.

This clone was counted once. The sample contains more than one DNA sequence encoding this CDR3. This chain connects TRBV6-5 to TRBJ1-2; 10 bases are shared with TRBD1. Germline V gene lookup returns CDR1 MNHEY and CDR2 SVGAGI. Trimming at V came to 0 bases and at J to 5 bases, leaving 3 bases not matched to a gene. There are 15 residues in the CDR3. The CDR3 sequence: CASSYSGQGLYGYTF. CDR3 nucleotide sequence: TGTGCCAGCAGTTACTCGGGACAGGGGTTATATGGCTACACCTTC.

The DNA of the CDR3 is TGTGCCTGGAGCCGTACAGGGCTCGGGGAGCTGTTTTTT. This encodes CAWSRTGLGELFF. V is TRBV30 and J is TRBJ2-2; D possibly corresponds to TRBD1 (6 bases). This CDR3 spans 13 amino acids. V lost 3 bases to trimming and J lost 7 bases, with 12 bases between them. The germline V gene encodes CDR1 GTSNPN and CDR2 SVGIG (reference sequence).

A remark on this clone: The sample carries other DNA sequences with the same CDR3. The chain carries TRBV6-5 and TRBJ2-1; tentative D call: TRBD2 (5 bases). The V end was cut by 0 bases, the J end by 1 base, with 10 bases between. This CDR3 region has 16 residues. Germline V CDR1 and CDR2: MNHEY, SVGAGI. CDR3 residues: CASSYSPSRSYNEQFF. For the CDR3, the DNA is TGTGCCAGCAGTTACTCACCTAGCCGTTCCTACAATGAGCAGTTCTTC.

The V gene is TRBV7-6, the J gene TRBJ2-3; possibly TRBD2 for D (6 bases). V was cut by 2 bases and J by 6 bases, with 27 bases left in between. This CDR3 region has 19 residues. Germline V gene sequence: CDR1 SGHVS, CDR2 FNYEAQ. The chain's CDR3 is CASSLPERALGHGSDTQYF. Written as DNA, the CDR3 is TGTGCCAGCAGCTTACCGGAGCGGGCACTTGGACACGGGTCTGATACGCAGTATTTT.

The genes are TRBV7-9 and TRBJ2-1; D is uncertain. The germline V gene has CDR1 SEHNR and CDR2 FQNEAQ (reference sequence). V gave up 4 bases and J gave up 4 bases, with 14 bases separating them. This CDR3 spans 15 amino acids. The CDR3 bases are TGTGCCAGCAGCTCCCCCCCCTCCAGGTACAATGAGCAGTTCTTC. Amino acid sequence: CASSSPPSRYNEQFF.

J is TRBJ1-2 and V is TRBV7-3, with TRBD1 as a possible D gene (6 bases). Germline V gives CDR1 SGHTA, CDR2 FQGTGA. Between the trimmed V and J ends, which lost 5 bases and 0 bases, there was a span of 13 bases. The CDR3 is 15 residues long. The CDR3 sequence is CASSQTGSANYGYTF. The CDR3 nucleotides read TGTGCCAGCAGCCAGACAGGCTCAGCTAACTATGGCTACACCTTC.

The chain links TRBV6-5 to TRBJ1-1; 8 bases match TRBD1. The germline CDR1 and CDR2 sequences are MNHEY and SVGAGI. V trimming: 6 bases; J trimming: 6 bases; junction bases outside the gene matches: 6. The length of the CDR3 is 13 residues. The CDR3 reads CASRTDRVSEAFF. Written as DNA, the CDR3 is TGTGCCAGCAGGACGGACAGGGTTTCTGAAGCTTTCTTT.

The chain links TRBV6-6 to TRBJ2-1; no clear D gene. V lost 5 bases, J lost 0 bases, and 8 bases lay in between. The CDR3 has 14 residues. Germline assignment: CDR1 MNHNY and CDR2 SVGAGI (reference sequence). CDR3 amino acids: CASSTGPSYNEQFF. CDR3 nucleotide sequence: TGTGCCAGCAGTACCGGTCCCTCCTACAATGAGCAGTTCTTC.

The chain employs TRBV7-2 and TRBJ1-2, with TRBD1 matching over 7 bases. The trim removed 3 bases at V and 0 bases at J, leaving 4 bases unmatched. The CDR3 extends over 15 amino acids. CDR1 SGHTA and CDR2 FQGNSA come from the germline V gene. The CDR3 coding sequence is TGTGCCAGCAGCTTGTCGGACAGGCCTAACTATGGCTACACCTTC. Its protein is CASSLSDRPNYGYTF.